This T cell receptor (beta chain) is from a study of neurological immune-mediated disorders. The authors made cDNA by 5'RACE with 10-nucleotide random UMIs. In every sequencing run, more than 170 million TCR-beta sequences were generated from 15-18 subjects. In TCRdb, the 5' RACE reads were re-called with MiXCR into one record per CDR3 protein. The table has some 60,000 distinct CDR3 sequences, 4% to 5.5% seen once. The ends were cut back, 1 base at V and 5 bases at J, with 7 bases in the middle. The CDR3 is made up of 13 amino acids. CDR1 is SGHAT, CDR2 FQDESV, per germline (reference sequence). V gene TRBV11-1 combines with J gene TRBJ2-3, with D uncertain. The receptor comes from a woman between 50 and 59 years old with multiple sclerosis. Input material: PBMCs. The CDR3 DNA is TGTGCCAGCAGCTTAGGAAGCTTAGATACGCAGTATTTT. This codes for CASSLGSLDTQYF. The full variable domain, in which reference TRBV11-1 and TRBJ2-3 provide the parts outside the CDR3, is EAEVAQSPRYKITEKSQAVAFWCDPISGHATLYWYRQILGQGPELLVQFQDESVVDDSQLPKDRFSAERLKGVDSTLKIQPAELGDSAMYLCASSLGSLDTQYFGPGTRLTVL.